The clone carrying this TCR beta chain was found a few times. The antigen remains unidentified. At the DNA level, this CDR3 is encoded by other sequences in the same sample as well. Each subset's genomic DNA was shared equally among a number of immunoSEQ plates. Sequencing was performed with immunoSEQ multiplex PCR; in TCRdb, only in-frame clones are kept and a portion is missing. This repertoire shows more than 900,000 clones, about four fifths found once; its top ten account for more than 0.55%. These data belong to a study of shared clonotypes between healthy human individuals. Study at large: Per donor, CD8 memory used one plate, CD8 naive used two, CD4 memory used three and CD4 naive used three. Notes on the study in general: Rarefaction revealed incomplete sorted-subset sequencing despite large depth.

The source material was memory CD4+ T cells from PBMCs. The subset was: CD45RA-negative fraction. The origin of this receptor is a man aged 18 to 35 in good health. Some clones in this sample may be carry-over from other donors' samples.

This chain's CDR3 is CASSEEMNTEAFF. CDR3 nucleotide sequence: TGTGCCAGCAGTGAAGAGATGAACACTGAAGCTTTCTTT. The V call is TRBV2, the J call TRBJ1-1; the D is unclear. Germline V gives CDR1 SNHLY, CDR2 FYNNEI. V lost 1 base to trimming and J lost 0 bases, with 3 bases between them. The CDR3 runs to 13 residues. Using reference TRBV2 and TRBJ1-1 for the parts outside the CDR3, the full variable domain is EPEVTQTPSHQVTQMGQEVILRCVPISNHLYFYWYRQILGQKVEFLVSFYNNEISEKSEIFDDQFSVERPDGSNFTLKIRSTKLEDSAMYFCASSEEMNTEAFFGQGTRLTVV.